These 32 T cell receptor beta chains originate from one sample sequenced in a study of beta chain features in type 1 diabetes (dated 2018 in TCRdb). Findings and caveats that apply to the study as a whole: In all four CD4+ subsets, TCRB CDR3 length was moderately but significantly shorter in type 1 diabetes patients.

These TCRs' antigens remain unknown. The library was produced with the immunoSEQ multiplex PCR assay. The High Capacity cDNA Reverse Transcription Kit was used to reverse transcribe all of the isolated RNA, meaning that expressed TCRB transcripts were what got sequenced. TCRdb stores this immuneACCESS table with in-frame sequences only. Part of the clones is absent; in the studies checked, under half of the shortfall reflects unresolved V genes, and no reason is known for the rest. The sample profile shows hundreds of thousands of clones; around 15% of them were found once. In total, the top ten clones hold roughly 0.022% of the sample. Sample: naive CD4+ T cells from blood. Taken with the paper, the label for cell subset or site translates to: true naive CD4+ T cells. These receptors were collected from a man between 18 and 29 years old with type 1 diabetes.

A word on this clone: Distinct nucleotide sequences in the sample also encode this CDR3. V gene TRBV5-1 combines with J gene TRBJ1-2; 9 nucleotides line up with TRBD1. V lost 0 bases, J lost 6 bases, and 3 bases stayed unmatched. Germline-derived CDR1 and CDR2 are SGHRS and YFSETQ. This CDR3 comprises 14 residues. CDR3 nucleotides: TGCGCCAGCAGCTTGGTGGGGACAGGGCATGGCTACACCTTC. This gives the protein CASSLVGTGHGYTF. Full variable domain (outside the CDR3, taken from reference TRBV5-1 and TRBJ1-2): KAGVTQTPRYLIKTRGQQVTLSCSPISGHRSVSWYQQTPGQGLQFLFEYFSETQRNKGNFPGRFSGRQFSNSRSEMNVSTLELGDSALYLCASSLVGTGHGYTFGSGTRLTVV.

The rearrangement links TRBV28 to TRBJ1-2; D not certain. Trimming stripped 2 bases from V and 7 bases from J, with 17 bases between. The CDR3 spans 15 residues. CDR1 and CDR2 (germline): MDHEN, SYDVKM. Here the CDR3 reads CASSLSSGSVPGYTF. In nucleotides, the CDR3 is TGTGCCAGCAGTTTAAGTTCAGGATCCGTCCCTGGCTACACCTTC.

V gene TRBV5-8 combines with J gene TRBJ2-7; TRBD2 might be the D (5 bases). This CDR3 has 15 residues. CDR1 and CDR2 from the germline V gene are SGHTS and YDEGEE. With 0 bases removed from V and 0 bases from J, the gap between germline ends came to 10 bases. The CDR3 DNA follows: TGTGCCAGCAGCTTGGGTTCGGGGTCCTCCTACGAGCAGTACTTC. Amino acid sequence: CASSLGSGSSYEQYF.

The gene calls are TRBV19 and TRBJ2-1; TRBD1 or TRBD2 may be the D gene (5 bases each). The CDR3 extends over 15 amino acids. Deletions cut 9 bases from V and 1 base from J, with 16 bases between. Per germline, CDR1 LNHDA and CDR2 SQIVND (reference sequence). CDR3 in DNA: TGTGCCAGCTCCCATCCGGGGCAATCCTACAATGAGCAGTTCTTC. Its protein is CASSHPGQSYNEQFF.

This chain joins TRBV7-9 and TRBJ2-3; possible D gene TRBD1, 6 bases. This CDR3 is 15 amino acids long. The germline CDR1 and CDR2 sequences are SEHNR and FQNEAQ (reference sequence). The V end was cut by 3 bases, the J end by 1 base, with 11 bases between. CDR3 sequence (DNA): TGTGCCAGCAGCTTTGACAGGTCCCGCACAGATACGCAGTATTTT. This sequence encodes CASSFDRSRTDTQYF.

This chain uses TRBV10-2 with TRBJ1-6; 7 bases agree with TRBD1. Germline CDR1 WSHSY, CDR2 SAAADI. The trim removed 6 bases at V and 4 bases at J, leaving 12 bases unmatched. This CDR3 has 17 residues. The CDR3 DNA sequence: TGCGCCAGCAGCAGGACAGGTCAAAGGGGATATAATTCACCCCTCCACTTT. Residues: CASSRTGQRGYNSPLHF.

This clone was counted a few times. V and J are TRBV6-1 and TRBJ1-5; D is perhaps TRBD1 (6 bases). The germline V and J ends were trimmed by 6 bases and 6 bases, with 12 bases remaining between them. Germline V lookup: CDR1 MNHNS, CDR2 SASEGT. The CDR3 is 13 residues long. The CDR3 protein is CASSLGGGQPQHF. Written as DNA, the CDR3 is TGTGCCAGCAGCCTAGGGGGAGGTCAGCCCCAGCATTTT.

This clone occurred a few times. This chain uses TRBV30 with TRBJ2-4; D ambiguous. The CDR3 runs 15 residues. The V end was cut by 0 bases, the J end by 4 bases, with 13 bases between. Germline V gene lookup returns CDR1 GTSNPN and CDR2 SVGIG (reference sequence). In DNA, the CDR3 is TGTGCCTGGAGTGTACGGCAGGTAGCAAAAAACATTCAGTACTTC. It yields the protein CAWSVRQVAKNIQYF.

For this clone: The same CDR3 arises from other DNA sequences in this sample as well. The chain is built from TRBV30 and TRBJ1-2; 8 positions match TRBD1. The junction had 2 bases not matched to a gene; V was cut back by 4 bases and J by 4 bases. CDR1 is GTSNPN, CDR2 SVGIG, per germline (reference sequence). This CDR3 has 12 residues. CDR3 amino acids: CAWTGQVYGYTF. The CDR3 DNA follows: TGTGCCTGGACGGGACAGGTCTATGGCTACACCTTC.

The chain combines TRBV29-1 with TRBJ1-1; TRBD1 might be the D (5 bases). This CDR3 contains 12 residues. The germline V gene encodes CDR1 SQVTM and CDR2 ANQGSEA. The CDR3 DNA is TGCGTAACCCGGATGGGGGACACTGAAGCTTTCTTT. Translated: CVTRMGDTEAFF.

J is TRBJ1-1 and V is TRBV29-1; 7 bases align to TRBD1. Germline V CDR1 and CDR2: SQVTM, ANQGSEA. V was pared by 4 bases and J by 2 bases, with 10 bases of the junction left unmatched. CDR3 size: 15 residues. CDR3 nucleotides: TGCAGCGTTGCGGCAACAGGGGTAATTAACACTGAAGCTTTCTTT. The encoded protein is CSVAATGVINTEAFF. The variable domain in full, with the rest retrieved from reference TRBV29-1 and TRBJ1-1, is SAVISQKPSRDICQRGTSLTIQCQVDSQVTMMFWYRQQPGQSLTLIATANQGSEATYESGFVIDKFPISRPNLTFSTLTVSNMSPEDSSIYLCSVAATGVINTEAFFGQGTRLTVV.

The chain joins TRBV11-2 to TRBJ1-1; D remains unclear. This CDR3 has 12 residues. Trimming removed 5 bases at V and 8 bases at J, with 12 bases between. The V gene's germline CDR1 is SGHAT and CDR2 FQNNGV. The CDR3 sequence is CASSPTPQEAFF. DNA for the CDR3: TGTGCCAGCAGCCCGACTCCGCAGGAAGCTTTCTTT.

This clone came up a few times. The chain links TRBV29-1 to TRBJ2-7, with 7 positions matching TRBD1. The V gene's germline CDR1 is SQVTM and CDR2 ANQGSEA. The CDR3 runs 13 residues. V dropped 4 bases and J dropped 2; count of bases not matched to a gene: 5. The CDR3 is CSVVQGVTYEQYF. In DNA, the CDR3 is TGCAGCGTTGTTCAGGGGGTCACCTACGAGCAGTACTTC.

There are a few counts of this clone. The chain joins TRBV6-1 to TRBJ1-5; 7 nucleotides agree with TRBD1. With 8 bases clipped from V and 2 bases from J, the junction kept 6 bases outside the gene matches. CDR3 size: 14 residues. Looked up from germline, CDR1 is MNHNS and CDR2 is SASEGT. The CDR3 region is CASVQGMGNQPQHF. CDR3 nucleotide sequence: TGTGCCAGCGTACAGGGGATGGGCAATCAGCCCCAGCATTTT.

This clone was detected only a few times. The rearrangement joins TRBV10-3 to TRBJ1-2, with 7 bases matching TRBD1. Germline V gene sequence: CDR1 ENHRY, CDR2 SYGVKD. The CDR3 runs to 17 residues. V trimming: 0 bases; J trimming: 8 bases; junction bases outside the gene matches: 15. This chain's CDR3 is CAISESLGAGTALGYTF. CDR3 DNA sequence: TGTGCCATCAGTGAGTCGTTGGGGGCCGGGACAGCCCTCGGCTACACCTTC.

This sequence joins TRBV14 and TRBJ2-5; D unresolved. The germline gives CDR1 SGHDN, CDR2 FVKESK. Between the trimmed V and J ends, which lost 0 bases and 7 bases, there was a span of 6 bases. CDR3 length: 12 residues. The CDR3 DNA follows: TGTGCCAGCAGCCAAGATCAGGTGACCCAGTACTTC. Translating gives CASSQDQVTQYF. The full variable domain, its missing parts supplied by reference TRBV14 and TRBJ2-5, is EAGVTQFPSHSVIEKGQTVTLRCDPISGHDNLYWYRRVMGKEIKFLLHFVKESKQDESGMPNNRFLAERTGGTYSTLKVQPAELEDSGVYFCASSQDQVTQYFGPGTRLLVL.

The DNA for the CDR3 is TGCAGCGGGACGACTAGCGGGGGGACCACCGGGGAGCTGTTTTTT. It specifies CSGTTSGGTTGELFF. This chain links TRBV29-1 with TRBJ2-2; TRBD2 matches at 13 bases. Germline V gives CDR1 SQVTM, CDR2 ANQGSEA. The CDR3 runs 15 residues. The V and J ends lost 7 bases and 4 bases, in that order; junction bases with no gene match: 6.

This clone was seen only a few times. This chain connects TRBV9 to TRBJ1-2; D remains ambiguous. This CDR3 is 15 amino acids long. V was pared by 4 bases and J by 1 base, with 14 bases between. Germline V gene data show CDR1 as SGDLS and CDR2 as YYNGEE. CDR3 amino acids: CASSPRAGINYGYTF. The CDR3 nucleotides read TGTGCCAGCAGCCCCAGAGCCGGGATTAACTATGGCTACACCTTC.

V and J are TRBV30 and TRBJ1-1; unclear D gene. The CDR3 contains 12 residues. Deletions cut 1 base from V and 4 bases from J, with 7 bases between. Germline loops: CDR1 GTSNPN, CDR2 SVGIG (reference sequence). The CDR3 is CAWSAVGTEAFF. The CDR3 region has the DNA TGTGCCTGGAGTGCGGTAGGCACTGAAGCTTTCTTT.

This clone was observed a handful of times. The rearrangement links TRBV30 to TRBJ2-7, with D perhaps matching TRBD1 or TRBD2 (5 bases each). The germline V and J ends were trimmed by 4 bases and 6 bases, with 16 bases remaining between them. Germline V lookup: CDR1 GTSNPN, CDR2 SVGIG (reference sequence). The CDR3 contains 13 residues. The CDR3 DNA reads TGTGCCTGGACGGGGCAAACAGGTTTCGAGCAGTACTTC. As protein: CAWTGQTGFEQYF.

This rearrangement joins TRBV30 to TRBJ2-4; D remains ambiguous. V was pared by 2 bases and J by 6 bases, with 11 bases between. The germline V gene encodes CDR1 GTSNPN and CDR2 SVGIG (reference sequence). This CDR3 comprises 13 residues. CDR3 DNA: TGTGCCTGGAGTCTTCAGGACCCAAACATTCAGTACTTC. It yields the protein CAWSLQDPNIQYF. Complete variable domain (other parts from reference TRBV30 and TRBJ2-4): SQTIHQWPATLVQPVGSPLSLECTVEGTSNPNLYWYRQAAGRGLQLLFYSVGIGQISSEVPQNLSASRPQDRQFILSSKKLLLSDSGFYLCAWSLQDPNIQYFGAGTRLSVL.

This clone has just a few counts. This chain connects TRBV10-2 to TRBJ1-2; 7 bases are shared with TRBD1. CDR1 is WSHSY and CDR2 is SAAADI in the germline V gene. The junction had 11 bases not matched to a gene; V was cut back by 3 bases and J by 4 bases. The CDR3 is 16 residues long. CDR3 protein: CASSDSPSTGRYGYTF. The CDR3 nucleotides read TGCGCCAGCAGTGATTCCCCGTCGACAGGGCGCTATGGCTACACCTTC.

The chain links TRBV29-1 to TRBJ2-7; the match to TRBD2 covers 9 bases. This CDR3 has 16 residues. The J segment lost 3 bases and the V segment lost 4 bases, leaving 13 bases of the junction unmatched. The V gene's germline CDR1 is SQVTM and CDR2 ANQGSEA. The CDR3 DNA is TGCAGCGTTGCGGGAGGTAGCGGGGGCTCGCTCTACGAGCAGTACTTC. Its translation: CSVAGGSGGSLYEQYF.

This clone was counted only a few times. The V call is TRBV6-6, the J call TRBJ2-4; TRBD1 is a possible D gene (6 bases). The CDR3 is 13 amino acids. CDR1 is MNHNY, CDR2 SVGAGI, per germline (reference sequence). Trimming shortened V by 5 bases and J by 7 bases, and 12 bases separated the two germline ends. The CDR3 region is CASSKRQENIQYF. The DNA of the CDR3 is TGTGCCAGCAGTAAACGACAGGAGAACATTCAGTACTTC.

This CDR3 reads CASSQAPSRDVENSPLHF. Written as DNA, the CDR3 is TGCGCCAGCAGCCAAGCGCCGTCCCGGGACGTAGAAAATTCACCCCTCCACTTT. The chain employs TRBV4-1 and TRBJ1-6; possibly TRBD1 for D (5 bases). Germline V gene lookup returns CDR1 MGHRA and CDR2 YSYEKL. Trimming removed 1 base at V and 7 bases at J, with 20 bases between. There are 18 residues in the CDR3.

This clone appeared a few times. The chain carries TRBV5-6 and TRBJ1-1; maybe TRBD1 (6 bases). The CDR3 runs 15 residues. Germline CDR1 and CDR2: SGHDT and YYEEEE. V lost 3 bases, J lost 1 base, and 13 bases lay in between. In nucleotides, the CDR3 is TGTGCCAGCAGCTCCTCCCTGACAGGGAACACTGAAGCTTTCTTT. Amino acid sequence: CASSSSLTGNTEAFF.

The rearrangement joins TRBV7-2 to TRBJ1-5, with 7 positions matching TRBD1. Germline V gives CDR1 SGHTA, CDR2 FQGNSA. There are 16 residues in the CDR3. V gave up 6 bases and J gave up 7 bases; unmatched junction bases: 15. DNA for the CDR3: TGTGCCAGCAGGGCTACCGGGACAGAGTGGCGGCAGCCCCAGCATTTT. This gives the protein CASRATGTEWRQPQHF. The full variable domain, with the rest looked up from reference TRBV7-2 and TRBJ1-5, is GAGVSQSPSNKVTEKGKDVELRCDPISGHTALYWYRQSLGQGLEFLIYFQGNSAPDKSGLPSDRFSAERTGGSVSTLTIQRTQQEDSAVYLCASRATGTEWRQPQHFGDGTRLSIL.

The rearrangement links TRBV7-9 to TRBJ2-1; TRBD1 agrees at 8 bases. The CDR3 is 14 residues long. Trimming cost V 5 bases and J 4 bases; bases outside gene matches: 4. The germline gives CDR1 SEHNR, CDR2 FQNEAQ (reference sequence). CDR3 amino acids: CASSLGTGYNEQFF. The CDR3 DNA follows: TGTGCCAGCAGCCTCGGGACAGGTTACAATGAGCAGTTCTTC. The variable domain in full, completed from reference TRBV7-9 and TRBJ2-1, reads DTGVSQNPRHKITKRGQNVTFRCDPISEHNRLYWYRQTLGQGPEFLTYFQNEAQLEKSRLLSDRFSAERPKGSFSTLEIQRTEQGDSAMYLCASSLGTGYNEQFFGPGTRLTVL.

This clone has more than one count but fewer than ten. The chain combines TRBV28 with TRBJ2-5; either TRBD1 or TRBD2 may fit D (5 bases each). Deletions cut 8 bases from V and 1 base from J, with 17 bases between. Germline CDR1 and CDR2: MDHEN and SYDVKM. There are 15 residues in the CDR3. In DNA form, the CDR3 reads TGTGCCAGCGGGGGACGAGCCGCGGGCCAAGAGACCCAGTACTTC. This codes for CASGGRAAGQETQYF.

V and J are TRBV2 and TRBJ2-5; TRBD1 is a possible D gene (5 bases). CDR3 length: 15 residues. Trimming removed 7 bases from V and 4 bases from J, with 19 bases in between. CDR1 SNHLY and CDR2 FYNNEI come from the germline V gene. This CDR3 is CASTPESQGLETQYF. CDR3 DNA sequence: TGTGCCAGCACCCCAGAGAGCCAGGGTTTAGAGACCCAGTACTTC. Looking up the rest from reference TRBV2 and TRBJ2-5 gives the full variable domain: EPEVTQTPSHQVTQMGQEVILRCVPISNHLYFYWYRQILGQKVEFLVSFYNNEISEKSEIFDDQFSVERPDGSNFTLKIRSTKLEDSAMYFCASTPESQGLETQYFGPGTRLLVL.

This clone was counted a few times. The chain is built from TRBV28 and TRBJ1-2, with D maybe TRBD1 (6 bases). Trimming pared 7 bases from V and 8 bases from J, leaving 20 bases between. Per germline, CDR1 MDHEN and CDR2 SYDVKM. The CDR3 consists of 14 residues. The CDR3 reads CASTVSGVGEGYTF. CDR3 bases: TGTGCCAGCACCGTATCAGGGGTAGGAGAAGGCTACACCTTC.

This clone was counted a few times. This chain uses TRBV14 with TRBJ1-6, with 8 bases that match TRBD1. The CDR3 loop spans 16 amino acids. The ends lost 2 bases at V and 9 bases at J; junction bases unmatched: 9. Germline V CDR1 and CDR2: SGHDN, FVKESK. The CDR3 loop is CASSQRQGLPISPLHF. DNA for the CDR3: TGTGCCAGCAGCCAAAGACAGGGGTTGCCTATTTCACCCCTCCACTTT.